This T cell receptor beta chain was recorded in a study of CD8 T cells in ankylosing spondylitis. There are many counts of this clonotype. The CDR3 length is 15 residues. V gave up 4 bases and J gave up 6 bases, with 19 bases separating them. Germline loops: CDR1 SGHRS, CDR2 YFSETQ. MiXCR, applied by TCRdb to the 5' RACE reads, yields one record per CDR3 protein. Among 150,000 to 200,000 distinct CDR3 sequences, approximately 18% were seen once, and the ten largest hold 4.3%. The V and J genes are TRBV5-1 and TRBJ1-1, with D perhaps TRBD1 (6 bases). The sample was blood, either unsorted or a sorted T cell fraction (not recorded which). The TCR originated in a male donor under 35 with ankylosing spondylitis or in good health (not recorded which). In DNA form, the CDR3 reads TGCGCCAGCAGCGGGGGGGGCTATGGAAGGGCTGAAGCTTTCTTT. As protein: CASSGGGYGRAEAFF.